This T cell receptor (beta chain) was sequenced during a study of CD8 T cells in ankylosing spondylitis. Whole-study findings and limits: Researchers report that disease-linked clones proved CD8+ and relatively rare in peripheral blood. Apparently characteristic of ankylosing spondylitis blood was a TCR beta motif (eight highly homologous variants). Reactive arthritis synovial fluid and blood were previously reported to contain some motif variants.

The CDR3 totals 15 residues. With V trimmed by 4 bases and J by 6 bases, 4 bases remained unmatched. CDR1 is KGHDR and CDR2 is SFDVKD in the germline V gene. Library preparation for TCR beta used quantitative 5'-RACE with molecular barcodes. TCRdb itself ran the 5' RACE reads through MiXCR, one entry per CDR3 protein. Of 150,000 to 200,000 distinct CDR3 sequences listed, 11% are singletons. This clonotype was seen ten or more times. The antigen is not known. Source material: blood, either unsorted or a sorted T cell fraction (not recorded which). The clonotype comes from a male donor with ankylosing spondylitis or in good health (not recorded which). V is TRBV24-1 and J is TRBJ1-4; 10 bases map to TRBD1. The CDR3 loop reads CATSDPGTGDEKLFF. The DNA for the CDR3 is TGTGCCACCAGTGACCCCGGGACAGGGGATGAAAAACTGTTTTTT.